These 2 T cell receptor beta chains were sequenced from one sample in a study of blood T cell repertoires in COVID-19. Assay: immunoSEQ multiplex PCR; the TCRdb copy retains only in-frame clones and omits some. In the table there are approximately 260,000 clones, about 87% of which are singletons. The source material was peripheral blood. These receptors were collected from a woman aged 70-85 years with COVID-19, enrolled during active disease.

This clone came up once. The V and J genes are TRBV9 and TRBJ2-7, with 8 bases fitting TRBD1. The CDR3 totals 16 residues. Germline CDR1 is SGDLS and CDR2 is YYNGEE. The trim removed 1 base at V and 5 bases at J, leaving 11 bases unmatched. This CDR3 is CASSVSLGQGSDEQYF. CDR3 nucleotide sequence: TGTGCCAGCAGCGTAAGTCTTGGACAGGGTAGCGACGAGCAGTACTTC.

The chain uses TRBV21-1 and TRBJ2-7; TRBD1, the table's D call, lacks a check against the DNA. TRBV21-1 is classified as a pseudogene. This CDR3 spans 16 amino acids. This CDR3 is CASSKKGTGGVYEQYF. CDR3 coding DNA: TGTGCCAGCAGCAAAAAGGGAACAGGGGGCGTCTACGAGCAGTACTTC.